This record looks at one T cell receptor (beta chain) sequence and its context. The antigen remains undetermined. This entry belongs to a study of T-cell reconstitution after alpha-beta-depleted transplantation in children. Study conclusions and caveats: Surviving recipient T cells and thymic progenitors produced the high day-60 TCRbeta diversity seen in some patients. The main origin of T-cell counts and diversity one year after transplant was newly produced T cells. Expanded graft clones, several hundred of them, were reportedly the source of alpha-beta T cells about two months after transplant.

Preparation of the TCRbeta library involved a method that used unique molecular identifiers. Using its own MiXCR run on the PCR reads, TCRdb lists one record per CDR3 protein. The sample consists of about 470,000 distinct CDR3 sequences, 43% of them appearing once. CDR3 length: 12 amino acids. Trimming took 0 bases from V and 5 from J, leaving 6 bases between them. The germline CDR1 and CDR2 sequences are SGHRS and YFSETQ. This sequence originates from a girl aged 2-10 years with aplastic anemia, due to receive a stem cell transplant. Sample: PBMCs, taken before TCRalphabeta/CD19-depleted stem cell transplant. The chain combines TRBV5-1 with TRBJ2-7, with D hard to call. The CDR3 DNA sequence: TGCGCCAGCAGCTTGGACAAGGACGAGCAGTACTTC. This gives the protein CASSLDKDEQYF. The full variable domain, completed using reference TRBV5-1 and TRBJ2-7, is KAGVTQTPRYLIKTRGQQVTLSCSPISGHRSVSWYQQTPGQGLQFLFEYFSETQRNKGNFPGRFSGRQFSNSRSEMNVSTLELGDSALYLCASSLDKDEQYFGPGTRLTVT.